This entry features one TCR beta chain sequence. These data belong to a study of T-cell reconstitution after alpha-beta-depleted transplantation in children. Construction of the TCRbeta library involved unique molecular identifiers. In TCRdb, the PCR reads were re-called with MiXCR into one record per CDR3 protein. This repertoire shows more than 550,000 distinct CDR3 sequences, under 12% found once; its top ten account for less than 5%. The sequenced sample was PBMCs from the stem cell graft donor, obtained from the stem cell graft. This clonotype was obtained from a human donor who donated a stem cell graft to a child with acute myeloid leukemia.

The CDR3 DNA follows: TGCGCCAGCAGCCCATCAGGGCAGGGTTATGGCTACACCTTC. Translating it yields CASSPSGQGYGYTF. J is TRBJ1-2 and V is TRBV5-1; a weak D match, TRBD1 (5 bases). The CDR3 has 14 amino acids. Germline V gene lookup returns CDR1 SGHRS and CDR2 YFSETQ. V lost 4 bases and J 5 bases, leaving 15 bases between the germline ends.